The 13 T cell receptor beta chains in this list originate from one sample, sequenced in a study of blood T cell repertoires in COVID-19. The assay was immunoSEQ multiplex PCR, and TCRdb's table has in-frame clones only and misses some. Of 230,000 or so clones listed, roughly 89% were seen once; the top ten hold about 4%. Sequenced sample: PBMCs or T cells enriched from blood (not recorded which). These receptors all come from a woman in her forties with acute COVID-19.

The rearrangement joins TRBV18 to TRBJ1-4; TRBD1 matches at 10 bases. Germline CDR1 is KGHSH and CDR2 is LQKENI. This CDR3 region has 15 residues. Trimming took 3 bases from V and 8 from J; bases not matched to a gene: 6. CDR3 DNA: TGTGCCAGCTCACCCTTGGACAGGGGGGACGAAAAACTGTTTTTT. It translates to CASSPLDRGDEKLFF.

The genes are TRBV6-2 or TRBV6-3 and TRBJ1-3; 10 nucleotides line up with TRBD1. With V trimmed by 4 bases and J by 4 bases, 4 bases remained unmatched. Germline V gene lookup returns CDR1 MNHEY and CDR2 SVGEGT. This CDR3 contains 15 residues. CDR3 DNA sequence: TGTGCCAGCAGTTCGGGACAGGGGTACGGAAACACCATATATTTT. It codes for CASSSGQGYGNTIYF.

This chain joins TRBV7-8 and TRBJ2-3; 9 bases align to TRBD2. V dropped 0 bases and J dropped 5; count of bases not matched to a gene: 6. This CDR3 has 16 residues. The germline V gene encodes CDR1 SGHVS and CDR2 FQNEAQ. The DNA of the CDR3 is TGTGCCAGCAGCTTAGCGAATAGCGGGGGTCTAGATACGCAGTATTTT. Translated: CASSLANSGGLDTQYF. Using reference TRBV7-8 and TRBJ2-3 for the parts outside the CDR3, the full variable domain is GAGVSQSPRYKVAKRGQDVALRCDPISGHVSLFWYQQALGQGPEFLTYFQNEAQLDKSGLPSDRFFAERPEGSVSTLKIQRTQQEDSAVYLCASSLANSGGLDTQYFGPGTRLTVL.

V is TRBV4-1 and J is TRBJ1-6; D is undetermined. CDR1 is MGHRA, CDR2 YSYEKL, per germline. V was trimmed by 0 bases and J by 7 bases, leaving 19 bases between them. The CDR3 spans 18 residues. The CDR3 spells CASSQDLFPGIKNSPLHF. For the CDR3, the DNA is TGCGCCAGCAGCCAAGATTTGTTCCCGGGGATTAAAAATTCACCCCTCCACTTT.

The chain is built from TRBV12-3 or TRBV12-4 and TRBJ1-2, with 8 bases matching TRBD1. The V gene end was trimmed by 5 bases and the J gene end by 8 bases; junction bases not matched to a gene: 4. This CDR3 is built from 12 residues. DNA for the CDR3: TGTGCCAGCAGTGCGGACAGGGTAGGCTACACCTTC. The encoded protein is CASSADRVGYTF.

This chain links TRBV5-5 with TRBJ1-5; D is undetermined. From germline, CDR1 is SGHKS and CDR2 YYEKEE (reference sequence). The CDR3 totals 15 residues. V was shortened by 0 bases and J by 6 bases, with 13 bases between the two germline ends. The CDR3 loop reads CASSLDGRGGQPQHF. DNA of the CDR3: TGTGCCAGCAGCTTGGACGGAAGAGGAGGTCAGCCCCAGCATTTT.

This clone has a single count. CDR3 sequence reads: CAWSTRESYNSPLHF. DNA for the CDR3: TGTGCCTGGAGCACGAGGGAGTCCTATAATTCACCCCTCCACTTT. The genes are TRBV30 and TRBJ1-6; D is unresolved. The V gene lost 3 bases and the J gene lost 1 base, with 10 bases spanning the gap. Germline V gives CDR1 GTSNPN, CDR2 SVGIG (reference sequence). The CDR3 extends over 15 amino acids.

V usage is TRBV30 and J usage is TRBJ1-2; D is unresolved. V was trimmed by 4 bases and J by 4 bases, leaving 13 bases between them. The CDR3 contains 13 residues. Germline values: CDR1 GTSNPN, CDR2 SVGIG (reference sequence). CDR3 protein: CAWMEGSAYGYTF. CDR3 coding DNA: TGTGCCTGGATGGAGGGCAGCGCCTATGGCTACACCTTC.

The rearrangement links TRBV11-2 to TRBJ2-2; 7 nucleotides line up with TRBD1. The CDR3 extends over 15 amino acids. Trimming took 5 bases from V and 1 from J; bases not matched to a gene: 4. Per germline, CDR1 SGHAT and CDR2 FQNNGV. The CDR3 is CASSPRQGNTGELFF. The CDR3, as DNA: TGTGCCAGCAGCCCCAGACAGGGGAACACCGGGGAGCTGTTTTTT. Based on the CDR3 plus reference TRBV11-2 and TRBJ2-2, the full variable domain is EAGVAQSPRYKIIEKRQSVAFWCNPISGHATLYWYQQILGQGPKLLIQFQNNGVVDDSQLPKDRFSAERLKGVDSTLKIQPAKLEDSAVYLCASSPRQGNTGELFFGEGSRLTVL.

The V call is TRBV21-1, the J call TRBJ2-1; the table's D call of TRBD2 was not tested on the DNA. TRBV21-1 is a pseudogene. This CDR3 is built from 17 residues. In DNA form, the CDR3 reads TGTGCCAGCAGAAAAGGGCCCACCACGGGGTTCTACAATGAGCAGTTCTTC. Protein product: CASRKGPTTGFYNEQFF.

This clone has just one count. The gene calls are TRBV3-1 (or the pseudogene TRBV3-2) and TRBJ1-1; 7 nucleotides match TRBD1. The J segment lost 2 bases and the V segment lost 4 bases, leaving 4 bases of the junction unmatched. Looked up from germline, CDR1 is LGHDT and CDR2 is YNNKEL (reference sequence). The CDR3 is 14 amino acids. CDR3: CASSRQGGNTEAFF. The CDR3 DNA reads TGTGCCAGCAGCCGACAGGGTGGCAACACTGAAGCTTTCTTT.

As DNA, the CDR3 is TGTGCCAGTAGTAGCCAATACAGGGGCGCGGACTATGGCTACACCTTC. Its protein is CASSSQYRGADYGYTF. The chain couples TRBV19 to TRBJ1-2, with 7 bases that match TRBD1. CDR1 and CDR2 (germline): LNHDA, SQIVND (reference sequence). CDR3 length: 16 amino acids. J was trimmed by 3 bases and V by 4 bases; bases with no gene match: 11.

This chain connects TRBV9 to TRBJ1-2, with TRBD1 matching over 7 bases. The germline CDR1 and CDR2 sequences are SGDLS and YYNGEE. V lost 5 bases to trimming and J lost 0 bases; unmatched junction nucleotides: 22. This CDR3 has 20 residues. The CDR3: CASSEPYRDREPESNYGYTF. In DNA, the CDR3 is TGTGCCAGCAGTGAGCCATACCGGGACAGAGAACCCGAATCTAACTATGGCTACACCTTC.